The clone carrying this T cell receptor (beta chain) has a count of ten or more. The CDR3 covers 12 residues. Germline V gene data show CDR1 as MDHEN and CDR2 as SYDVKM. Trimming shortened V by 3 bases and J by 2 bases, and 4 bases separated the two germline ends. Time point denoted: blood at routine non-recurrence follow-up after resection. Whole RNA from tumor, nontumor lung or frozen PBMC was sequenced unsorted. These data originate in a study of spatial heterogeneity in lung cancer. Background on the study: Sequencing consistently turned up more beta-chain sequences than alpha-chain sequences.

MiXCR was run by TCRdb on the 5' RACE reads, yielding one entry per CDR3 protein. The data contain more than 75,000 distinct CDR3 sequences, around 19% of them singletons. The chain links TRBV28 to TRBJ1-1, with D hard to call. Sequenced material: PBMCs, taken at follow-up. The receptor comes from a male donor with early-stage non-small cell lung cancer. This chain's CDR3 is CASSFSNTEAFF. The CDR3 bases are TGTGCCAGCAGTTTTTCTAACACTGAAGCTTTCTTT.